This note documents a single T cell receptor beta chain sequence. No antigen is known for it. Before being chosen for sequencing, patients had shown CD8+CD57+ cell expansion by flow cytometry. At blood sampling, none of the patients had yet received therapy. This sample is drawn from a study of CD8+CD57+ T cells in acquired aplastic anemia. Study context: DNA per sorted CD4+ or CD8+ sample ranged about 0.2 to 30 ug, averaging approximately 3.1 ug.

Study observations and caveats: CD8+ Simpson's diversity did not differ significantly between patients and controls.

Researchers used genomic DNA as the template to profile TCR beta VDJ and CDR3. TCRdb reanalysed the reads using MiXCR and keeps one entry per CDR3 protein. The sample lists under 150,000 distinct CDR3 sequences, less than 50% occurring once. The sample comprised sorted CD4+, CD8+, or CD8+CD57+ T cells (not recorded which) from PBMCs. This TCR came from a human donor with aplastic anemia.

CDR3 nucleotides: TGTGCCAGCAGTTGGAGCGGGGGGACTCACAATGAGCAGTTCTTC. The encoded protein is CASSWSGGTHNEQFF. The chain combines TRBV19 with TRBJ2-1; 9 bases line up with TRBD2. This CDR3 spans 15 amino acids. J was trimmed by 5 bases and V by 9 bases; bases with no gene match: 11. The germline CDR1 and CDR2 sequences are LNHDA and SQIVND (reference sequence). Based on the CDR3 plus reference TRBV19 and TRBJ2-1, the full variable domain is DGGITQSPKYLFRKEGQNVTLSCEQNLNHDAMYWYRQDPGQGLRLIYYSQIVNDFQKGDIAEGYSVSREKKESFPLTVTSAQKNPTAFYLCASSWSGGTHNEQFFGPGTRLTVL.